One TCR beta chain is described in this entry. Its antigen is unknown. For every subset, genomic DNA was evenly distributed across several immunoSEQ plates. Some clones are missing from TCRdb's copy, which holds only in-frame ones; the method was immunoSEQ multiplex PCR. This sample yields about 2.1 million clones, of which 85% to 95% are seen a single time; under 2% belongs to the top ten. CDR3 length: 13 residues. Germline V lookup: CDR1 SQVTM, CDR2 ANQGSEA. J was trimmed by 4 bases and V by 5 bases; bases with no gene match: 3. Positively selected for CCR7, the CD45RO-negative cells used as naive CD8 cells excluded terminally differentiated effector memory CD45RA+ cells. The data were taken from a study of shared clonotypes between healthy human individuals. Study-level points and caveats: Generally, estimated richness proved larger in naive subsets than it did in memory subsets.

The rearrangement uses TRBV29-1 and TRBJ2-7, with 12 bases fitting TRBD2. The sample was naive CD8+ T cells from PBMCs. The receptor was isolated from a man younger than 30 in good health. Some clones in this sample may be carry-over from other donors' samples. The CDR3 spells CSVSGTSGYEQYF. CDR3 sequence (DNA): TGCAGCGTTTCTGGGACTAGCGGGTACGAGCAGTACTTC.